The present entry profiles one TCR beta chain with its context. The antigen remains unidentified. The data originate from a study of cytomegalovirus exposure and HLA in healthy donors. As for the study in general: Previous work identified 90 million to 130 million unique TCR beta sequences from around 200 million T cells. Among around 400 genotyped donors, around 82% fell in the Caucasian-associated ancestry cluster. Findings and caveats of the study: Reports indicate that TCR beta sequences accurately predicted the HLA-A and HLA-B alleles of most subjects.

Primers: 60 Vbeta forward and 13 Jbeta reverse. Some clones are missing from TCRdb's copy, which holds only in-frame ones; the method was immunoSEQ multiplex PCR. The sample shows hundreds of thousands of clones, roughly four fifths of them seen only once. There are 15 residues in the CDR3. Trimming took 4 bases from V and 3 from J; bases not matched to a gene: 9. The germline gives CDR1 MNHEY, CDR2 SVGAGI. This clonotype was obtained from a middle-aged woman in good health and CMV-seronegative. Sequenced: PBMCs. The rearrangement joins TRBV6-5 to TRBJ2-7; 7 bases line up with TRBD2. The CDR3 reads CASSSPLGGDYEQYF. CDR3 DNA: TGTGCCAGCAGTTCCCCCCTGGGGGGGGACTACGAGCAGTACTTC.